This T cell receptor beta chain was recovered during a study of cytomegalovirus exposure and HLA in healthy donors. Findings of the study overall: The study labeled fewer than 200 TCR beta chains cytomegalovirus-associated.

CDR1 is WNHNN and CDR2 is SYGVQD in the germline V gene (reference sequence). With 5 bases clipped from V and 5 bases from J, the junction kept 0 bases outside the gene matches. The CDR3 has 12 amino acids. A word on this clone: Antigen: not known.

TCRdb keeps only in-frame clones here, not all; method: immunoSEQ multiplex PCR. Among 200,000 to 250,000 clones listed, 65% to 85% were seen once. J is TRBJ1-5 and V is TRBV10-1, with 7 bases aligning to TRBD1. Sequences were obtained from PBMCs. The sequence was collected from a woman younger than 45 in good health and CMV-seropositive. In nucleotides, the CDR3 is TGCGCCAGCAGTACAGGGGATCAGCCCCAGCATTTT. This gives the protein CASSTGDQPQHF.